Listed here are 8 T cell receptor beta chains from one sample, sequenced in a study of cytomegalovirus exposure and HLA in healthy donors. The protocol was immunoSEQ multiplex PCR, while the TCRdb copy is restricted to in-frame clones and leaves out a portion. The sample records 200,000 to 250,000 clones, roughly 89% being singletons. Sequenced input: PBMCs. Receptor source: a man younger than 30 in good health and CMV-seronegative.

V is TRBV18 and J is TRBJ2-7; 14 positions agree with TRBD2. Germline-derived CDR1 and CDR2 are KGHSH and LQKENI. This CDR3 is built from 16 residues. The V and J ends lost 3 bases and 3 bases, in that order; junction bases with no gene match: 4. DNA of the CDR3: TGTGCCAGCTCACCTCCGGGACTAGCGGGAGTCTACGAGCAGTACTTC. This sequence encodes CASSPPGLAGVYEQYF.

The count of this clone is one. The chain carries TRBV10-3 and TRBJ1-2; D might be TRBD1 (5 bases). Trimming shortened V by 6 bases and J by 7 bases, and 12 bases separated the two germline ends. The CDR3 length is 12 residues. The germline V gene encodes CDR1 ENHRY and CDR2 SYGVKD. The CDR3 loop is CAIRQQASGYTF. CDR3 in DNA: TGTGCCATCAGACAACAGGCTTCTGGCTACACCTTC.

V is TRBV28 and J is TRBJ2-7; possible D gene TRBD1, 6 bases. Germline CDR1 and CDR2: MDHEN and SYDVKM. V lost 0 bases, J lost 2 bases, and 11 bases lay in between. This CDR3 is built from 15 residues. In DNA, the CDR3 is TGTGCCAGCAGTTTATGGGGGGCCCGAGCCTACGAGCAGTACTTC. Translated, it gives CASSLWGARAYEQYF.

V and J are TRBV30 and TRBJ2-5; the D is unclear. With 4 bases removed from V and 3 bases from J, the gap between germline ends came to 12 bases. The CDR3 consists of 13 residues. Germline V gene data show CDR1 as GTSNPN and CDR2 as SVGIG (reference sequence). CDR3 residues: CAWIGSVEETQYF. The CDR3 region has the DNA TGTGCCTGGATCGGAAGCGTGGAAGAGACCCAGTACTTC.

The V gene is TRBV5-6, the J gene TRBJ2-3, with D tentatively TRBD1 (6 bases). This CDR3 is 15 amino acids long. The V and J ends lost 1 base and 1 base respectively, with 10 bases between them. Germline lookup yields CDR1 SGHDT and CDR2 YYEEEE. The CDR3 protein is CASSLLGAGTDTQYF. Here the CDR3 DNA reads TGTGCCAGCAGCTTGCTGGGGGCAGGCACAGATACGCAGTATTTT.

The chain recombines TRBV7-9 with TRBJ2-1; unclear D gene. CDR1 is SEHNR, CDR2 FQNEAQ, per germline (reference sequence). The length of the CDR3 is 13 residues. V was cut by 5 bases and J by 4 bases, with 9 bases left in between. The CDR3 DNA reads as TGTGCCAGCAGCGCCGAGAGATACAATGAGCAGTTCTTC. Amino acids: CASSAERYNEQFF. The full variable domain, completed using reference TRBV7-9 and TRBJ2-1, is DTGVSQNPRHKITKRGQNVTFRCDPISEHNRLYWYRQTLGQGPEFLTYFQNEAQLEKSRLLSDRFSAERPKGSFSTLEIQRTEQGDSAMYLCASSAERYNEQFFGPGTRLTVL.

CDR3 DNA sequence: TGTGCCAGCAGCTTAAACGGGGAATATACTTTCGGAAACACCATATATTTT. Translating it yields CASSLNGEYTFGNTIYF. V usage is TRBV11-2 and J usage is TRBJ1-3; D remains unclear. The CDR3 is made up of 17 amino acids. V was pared by 2 bases and J by 4 bases, with 18 bases between. The germline V gene has CDR1 SGHAT and CDR2 FQNNGV.

A few counts support this clone. The J gene is TRBJ1-2, the V gene TRBV9, with 9 bases matching TRBD1. From germline, CDR1 is SGDLS and CDR2 YYNGEE. V lost 2 bases to trimming and J lost 7 bases; unmatched junction nucleotides: 3. The CDR3 sequence is 13 residues long. CDR3 amino acids: CASSVGQGFGYTF. The DNA of the CDR3 is TGTGCCAGCAGCGTGGGACAGGGTTTTGGCTACACCTTC.